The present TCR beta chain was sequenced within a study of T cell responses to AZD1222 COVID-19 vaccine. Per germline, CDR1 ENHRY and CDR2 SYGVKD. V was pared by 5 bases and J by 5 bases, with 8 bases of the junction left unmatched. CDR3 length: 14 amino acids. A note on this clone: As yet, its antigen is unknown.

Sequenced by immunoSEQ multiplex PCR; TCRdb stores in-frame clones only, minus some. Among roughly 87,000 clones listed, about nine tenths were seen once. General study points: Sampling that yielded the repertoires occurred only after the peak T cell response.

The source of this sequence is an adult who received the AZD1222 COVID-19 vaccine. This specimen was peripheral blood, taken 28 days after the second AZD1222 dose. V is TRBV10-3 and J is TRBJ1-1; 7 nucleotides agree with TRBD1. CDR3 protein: CAISPGQPVTEAFF. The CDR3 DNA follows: TGTGCCATCAGTCCGGGACAGCCGGTGACTGAAGCTTTCTTT.